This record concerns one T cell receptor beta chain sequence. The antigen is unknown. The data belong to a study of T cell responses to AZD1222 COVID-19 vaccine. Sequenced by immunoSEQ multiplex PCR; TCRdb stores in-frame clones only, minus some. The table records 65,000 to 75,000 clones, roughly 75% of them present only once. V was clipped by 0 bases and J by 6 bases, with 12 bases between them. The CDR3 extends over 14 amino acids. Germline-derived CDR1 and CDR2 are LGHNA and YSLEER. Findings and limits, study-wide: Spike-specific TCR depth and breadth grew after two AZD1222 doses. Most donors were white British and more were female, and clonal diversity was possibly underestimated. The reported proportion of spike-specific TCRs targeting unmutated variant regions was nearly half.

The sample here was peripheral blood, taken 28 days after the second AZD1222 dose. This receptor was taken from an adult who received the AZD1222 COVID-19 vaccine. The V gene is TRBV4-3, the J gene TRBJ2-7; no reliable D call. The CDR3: CASSQDTGLGEQYF. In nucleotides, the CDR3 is TGCGCCAGCAGCCAAGACACTGGTCTAGGCGAGCAGTACTTC.